The 22 T cell receptor beta chains below were found in one sample sequenced in a study of T cell responses to AZD1222 COVID-19 vaccine. The data were produced by immunoSEQ multiplex PCR, yet TCRdb's version contains in-frame clones alone and is incomplete. The sample holds more than 85,000 clones, over 90% seen once. The material was peripheral blood, obtained 28 days after the second AZD1222 dose. These receptors were collected from an adult who received the AZD1222 COVID-19 vaccine.

The chain links TRBV2 to TRBJ2-2; D may match TRBD1 or TRBD2 (5 bases each). Trimming pared 6 bases from V and 4 bases from J, leaving 18 bases between. Germline assignment: CDR1 SNHLY and CDR2 FYNNEI. There are 16 residues in the CDR3. DNA for the CDR3: TGTGCCAGCAGCGCCTCCGGGACCGAGCCCACCGGGGAGCTGTTTTTT. It translates to CASSASGTEPTGELFF.

This clone was observed once. This chain uses TRBV15 with TRBJ2-4; 11 bases are a match to TRBD2. Germline V gene lookup returns CDR1 LNHNV and CDR2 YYDKDF (reference sequence). The CDR3 is 21 residues long. The ends lost 0 bases at V and 1 base at J; junction bases unmatched: 14. The CDR3 nucleotides read TGTGCCACCAGCAGAGATCTGGTGCCCTCGGCTAGCGGGAGGGCCAAAAACATTCAGTACTTC. Protein: CATSRDLVPSASGRAKNIQYF.

The V gene is TRBV7-9, the J gene TRBJ2-2; 7 nucleotides line up with TRBD1. V was clipped by 3 bases and J by 0 bases; unmatched bases: 7. The CDR3 contains 17 residues. Germline lookup yields CDR1 SEHNR and CDR2 FQNEAQ (reference sequence). CDR3 protein: CASSFRQGRPNTGELFF. In DNA, the CDR3 is TGTGCCAGCAGCTTCCGACAGGGTCGTCCGAACACCGGGGAGCTGTTTTTT. Full variable domain (outside the CDR3, taken from reference TRBV7-9 and TRBJ2-2): DTGVSQNPRHKITKRGQNVTFRCDPISEHNRLYWYRQTLGQGPEFLTYFQNEAQLEKSRLLSDRFSAERPKGSFSTLEIQRTEQGDSAMYLCASSFRQGRPNTGELFFGEGSRLTVL.

The chain links TRBV29-1 to TRBJ2-1; a possible D gene is TRBD2 (6 bases). Germline loops: CDR1 SQVTM, CDR2 ANQGSEA. The CDR3 contains 14 residues. V was trimmed by 4 bases and J by 6 bases, leaving 16 bases between them. The CDR3 here is CSVVIPTRRNEQFF. The CDR3 DNA is TGCAGCGTTGTGATTCCGACTAGACGCAATGAGCAGTTCTTC.

The CDR3 DNA follows: TGTGCCTGGAGGGTCAGGCTCCCACCATATCGGAATGAGCAGTTCTTC. Protein: CAWRVRLPPYRNEQFF. The chain carries TRBV30 and TRBJ2-1; D is unclear. V lost 3 bases to trimming and J lost 7 bases, with 22 bases between them. The CDR3 has 16 residues. The germline CDR1 and CDR2 sequences are GTSNPN and SVGIG (reference sequence).

This chain uses TRBV12-3 or TRBV12-4 with TRBJ1-1; 7 positions match TRBD1. J was trimmed by 7 bases and V by 7 bases; bases with no gene match: 9. This CDR3 has 13 residues. The CDR3 DNA reads as TGTGCCAGCAATGTTGACAGGGAACTTGAAGCTTTCTTT. This translates into CASNVDRELEAFF.

The chain is built from TRBV24-1 and TRBJ2-1; 7 bases are a match to TRBD2. The germline CDR1 and CDR2 sequences are KGHDR and SFDVKD. The trim removed 0 bases at V and 0 bases at J, leaving 7 bases unmatched. This CDR3 spans 18 amino acids. CDR3 DNA: TGTGCCACCAGTGATTTGGCTAGCGGAGACAGCTCCTACAATGAGCAGTTCTTC. Protein: CATSDLASGDSSYNEQFF.

This chain joins TRBV7-6 and TRBJ2-5, with 14 bases fitting TRBD2. This CDR3 region has 15 residues. Losses at the gene ends were 5 bases for V and 5 bases for J; bases not matched to a gene: 4. Per germline, CDR1 SGHVS and CDR2 FNYEAQ. The CDR3 region is CASSLGTSGSETQYF. CDR3 DNA: TGTGCCAGCAGCCTGGGGACTAGCGGGAGTGAGACCCAGTACTTC.

CDR3 loop: CASSQDGTRKETQYF. In DNA, the CDR3 is TGTGCCAGCAGCCAAGATGGCACTAGAAAAGAGACCCAGTACTTC. The chain recombines TRBV3-1 (or the pseudogene TRBV3-2) with TRBJ2-5; tentatively, D is TRBD2 (5 bases). V lost 0 bases and J lost 3, with 11 bases in between. This CDR3 has 15 amino acids. The germline CDR1 and CDR2 sequences are LGHDT and YNNKEL (reference sequence).

The V gene is TRBV25-1, the J gene TRBJ1-1; D is uncertain. V dropped 4 bases and J dropped 3 bases, with 12 bases sitting between them. In germline, CDR1 is MGHDK, CDR2 SYGVNS. This CDR3 contains 14 residues. The CDR3 bases are TGTGCCAGCAGTGTTGCGGTTTCGGACACTGAAGCTTTCTTT. Amino acids: CASSVAVSDTEAFF. Using reference TRBV25-1 and TRBJ1-1 for the parts outside the CDR3, the full variable domain is EADIYQTPRYLVIGTGKKITLECSQTMGHDKMYWYQQDPGMELHLIHYSYGVNSTEKGDLSSESTVSRIRTEHFPLTLESARPSHTSQYLCASSVAVSDTEAFFGQGTRLTVV.

The chain carries TRBV18 and TRBJ1-1, with no clear D. The CDR3 is 12 amino acids. Germline assignment: CDR1 KGHSH and CDR2 LQKENI. V lost 6 bases and J lost 6, with 11 bases in between. The DNA for the CDR3 is TGTGCCAGCTCCCCGACGGAGCCTGAAGCTTTCTTT. Protein product: CASSPTEPEAFF.

The gene calls are TRBV11-2 and TRBJ1-2, with 8 bases identical to TRBD1. V lost 4 bases and J lost 3; bases outside the gene matches: 4. The V gene's germline CDR1 is SGHAT and CDR2 FQNNGV. The CDR3 extends over 14 amino acids. The CDR3 bases are TGTGCCAGCAGCTGGAACAGGGGGGACTATGGCTACACCTTC. Translation: CASSWNRGDYGYTF.

The chain combines TRBV29-1 with TRBJ2-7, with TRBD2 as a possible D gene (7 bases). Germline V lookup: CDR1 SQVTM, CDR2 ANQGSEA. The ends were cut back, 7 bases at V and 9 bases at J, with 22 bases in the middle. The CDR3 sequence is 13 residues long. CDR3 residues: CSATGGAVIGQYF. The CDR3 bases are TGCAGCGCGACGGGGGGCGCGGTCATAGGGCAGTACTTC.

This rearrangement joins TRBV9 to TRBJ2-7, with TRBD1 matching 9 bases. The CDR3 extends over 16 amino acids. Trimming at V came to 0 bases and at J to 3 bases, leaving 7 bases not matched to a gene. The germline V gene encodes CDR1 SGDLS and CDR2 YYNGEE. CDR3 loop: CASSVGQTGQGYEQYF. CDR3 sequence (DNA): TGTGCCAGCAGCGTAGGCCAGACGGGACAGGGCTACGAGCAGTACTTC.

The chain has TRBV18 and TRBJ1-2, with TRBD1 matching over 7 bases. The CDR3 consists of 14 residues. Looked up from germline, CDR1 is KGHSH and CDR2 is LQKENI. J lost 4 bases, V lost 4 bases, and 6 bases had no gene match. The CDR3 loop reads CASSQRGQVYGYTF. The CDR3 DNA reads as TGTGCCAGCTCACAAAGAGGACAGGTCTATGGCTACACCTTC.

This chain links TRBV19 with TRBJ1-3, with 9 bases aligning to TRBD1. Germline V CDR1 and CDR2: LNHDA, SQIVND (reference sequence). V dropped 2 bases and J dropped 10; count of bases not matched to a gene: 3. This CDR3 region has 13 residues. The CDR3 DNA sequence: TGTGCCAGTAGTATACCGGGACAGGGAACCATATATTTT. As protein: CASSIPGQGTIYF.

The chain has TRBV11-2 and TRBJ2-7; no clear D gene. CDR1 is SGHAT and CDR2 is FQNNGV in the germline V gene. The CDR3 sequence is 14 residues long. The ends were cut back, 7 bases at V and 2 bases at J, with 15 bases in the middle. CDR3 protein: CASTFDVGPYEQYF. In nucleotides, the CDR3 is TGTGCCAGCACCTTTGATGTAGGGCCCTACGAGCAGTACTTC.

This sequence joins TRBV4-1 and TRBJ1-3, with D maybe TRBD1 (5 bases). This CDR3 has 13 residues. CDR1 and CDR2 from the germline V gene are MGHRA and YSYEKL. V shed 5 bases and J shed 8 bases, with 13 bases lying between them. The CDR3 region is CASSRDRSDTIYF. The CDR3 nucleotides are TGCGCCAGCAGCAGGGACCGCTCGGACACCATATATTTT.

This clone has just a few counts. The rearrangement uses TRBV6-5 and TRBJ1-2; D not certain. The CDR3 extends over 11 amino acids. Trimming removed 2 bases at V and 4 bases at J, with 2 bases between. Germline CDR1 reads MNHEY; CDR2 reads SVGAGI. The CDR3 loop is CASSYGYGYTF. The CDR3 bases are TGTGCCAGCAGTTACGGCTATGGCTACACCTTC.

The chain links TRBV5-1 to TRBJ1-1; 7 bases are a match to TRBD1. Germline V gene sequence: CDR1 SGHRS, CDR2 YFSETQ. With V trimmed by 2 bases and J by 2 bases, 6 bases remained unmatched. The length of the CDR3 is 15 residues. The CDR3 loop reads CASSFTGAGNTEAFF. Here the CDR3 DNA reads TGCGCCAGCAGCTTTACAGGGGCGGGAAACACTGAAGCTTTCTTT.

This chain links TRBV7-6 with TRBJ1-2; possible D gene TRBD1, 6 bases. Germline CDR1 is SGHVS and CDR2 is FNYEAQ. V lost 5 bases and J lost 2, with 18 bases in between. CDR3 length equals 16 residues. The chain's CDR3 is CASSPHMDSQNYGYTF. DNA of the CDR3: TGTGCCAGCAGCCCCCACATGGACAGCCAAAACTATGGCTACACCTTC.

The chain is built from TRBV14 and TRBJ1-6, with 9 bases identical to TRBD1. Trimming removed 5 bases from V and 3 bases from J; junction bases left unmatched: 5. The length of the CDR3 is 16 residues. Per the germline V gene, CDR1 is SGHDN and CDR2 is FVKESK. The CDR3 protein is CASSNLGQGYNSPLHF. The DNA of the CDR3 is TGTGCCAGCAGCAATTTGGGACAGGGCTATAATTCACCCCTCCACTTT.